The 20 T cell receptor beta chains below come from one sample, sequenced in a study of blood T cell repertoires in COVID-19. TCRdb's table, derived via immunoSEQ multiplex PCR, lists solely in-frame clones and lacks some. The sample gives hundreds of thousands of clones, 90% of which show up once; roughly 1.5% is in the top ten. The sequencing input was PBMCs or T cells enriched from blood (not recorded which). These receptors all come from a woman between 18 and 29 years old with acute COVID-19.

The chain has TRBV5-5 and TRBJ2-3; D may be TRBD1 (6 bases). Germline values: CDR1 SGHKS, CDR2 YYEKEE (reference sequence). Trimming removed 2 bases at V and 5 bases at J, with 18 bases between. The CDR3 loop spans 16 amino acids. The DNA for the CDR3 is TGTGCCAGCAGCTTTCTTGAAACAGGGCAGCTAGATACGCAGTATTTT. This sequence encodes CASSFLETGQLDTQYF.

V gene TRBV12-3 or TRBV12-4 combines with J gene TRBJ2-3, with D possibly being TRBD2 (6 bases). The V gene lost 6 bases and the J gene lost 6 bases, with 13 bases spanning the gap. The CDR3 consists of 13 residues. The CDR3 bases are TGTGCCAGCAGACGCGGGGCTGTGGATACGCAGTATTTT. Its translation: CASRRGAVDTQYF.

V usage is TRBV28 and J usage is TRBJ1-5; D is perhaps TRBD1 (5 bases). The germline V gene encodes CDR1 MDHEN and CDR2 SYDVKM. V lost 2 bases to trimming and J lost 6 bases, with 14 bases between them. The CDR3 is made up of 15 amino acids. CDR3 region: CASSLVFQGVQPQHF. Here the CDR3 DNA reads TGTGCCAGCAGTTTAGTGTTCCAGGGTGTTCAGCCCCAGCATTTT.

This clone is a singleton in its sample. This sample also contains other DNA sequences that code for the same CDR3. J is TRBJ2-7 and V is TRBV5-4; 8 positions match TRBD1. The V and J ends lost 4 bases and 2 bases, in that order; junction bases with no gene match: 2. Germline V gene sequence: CDR1 SGHNT, CDR2 YYREEE (reference sequence). The CDR3 extends over 13 amino acids. CDR3: CASSRTGTYEQYF. The CDR3 DNA reads as TGTGCCAGCAGCCGGACAGGGACCTACGAGCAGTACTTC.

V and J are TRBV7-9 and TRBJ1-1, with D hard to call. CDR1 and CDR2 (germline): SEHNR, FQNEAQ (reference sequence). This CDR3 has 12 residues. Between the trimmed V and J ends, which lost 5 bases and 2 bases, there was a span of 6 bases. This chain's CDR3 is CASSRSNTEAFF. The DNA of the CDR3 is TGTGCCAGCAGCCGCAGTAACACTGAAGCTTTCTTT. Full variable domain (rest looked up from reference TRBV7-9 and TRBJ1-1): DTGVSQNPRHKITKRGQNVTFRCDPISEHNRLYWYRQTLGQGPEFLTYFQNEAQLEKSRLLSDRFSAERPKGSFSTLEIQRTEQGDSAMYLCASSRSNTEAFFGQGTRLTVV.

The genes are TRBV5-1 and TRBJ2-2; unclear D gene. Trimming took 2 bases from V and 6 from J, leaving 5 bases between them. The germline gives CDR1 SGHRS, CDR2 YFSETQ. This CDR3 spans 12 amino acids. As DNA, the CDR3 is TGCGCCAGCAGCTTCCCAGCCGGGGAGCTGTTTTTT. It codes for CASSFPAGELFF.

This clone occurred once. The J gene is TRBJ2-1, the V gene TRBV12-5; D ambiguous. V was trimmed by 5 bases and J by 5 bases, leaving 19 bases between them. The CDR3 consists of 16 residues. Germline values: CDR1 LGHNT, CDR2 FRNRAP. The CDR3 nucleotides read TGTGCTAGTGGTCGAGATGGGCTACCTGGGCACAATGAGCAGTTCTTC. It yields the protein CASGRDGLPGHNEQFF.

V gene TRBV5-6 combines with J gene TRBJ2-2; 10 nucleotides line up with TRBD2. Germline V gives CDR1 SGHDT, CDR2 YYEEEE. V shed 0 bases and J 4 bases; nucleotides not matched to a gene: 6. This CDR3 is built from 17 residues. CDR3 nucleotides: TGTGCCAGCAGCTTGGTGCCTAGCGGGAGTGGCACCGGGGAGCTGTTTTTT. Encoded protein: CASSLVPSGSGTGELFF.

The rearrangement joins TRBV4-2 to TRBJ2-7; D might be TRBD1 (5 bases). The CDR3 length is 15 residues. Trimming pared 3 bases from V and 3 bases from J, leaving 15 bases between. Germline values: CDR1 LGHNA, CDR2 YNFKEQ. Here the CDR3 DNA reads TGTGCCAGCAGCCATAGTGGCAGGGCAATCTACGAGCAGTACTTC. Its protein product is CASSHSGRAIYEQYF.

This rearrangement joins TRBV14 to TRBJ2-6; D uncertain. CDR3 length: 15 residues. V lost 6 bases, J lost 1 base, and 10 bases lay in between. CDR1 is SGHDN and CDR2 is FVKESK in the germline V gene. CDR3 nucleotides: TGTGCCAGCAGTCCTTATGAGTCTGGGGCCAACGTCCTGACTTTC. Its protein is CASSPYESGANVLTF.

Note on this clone: The sample holds other DNA sequences that translate to the same CDR3. The rearrangement joins TRBV4-3 to TRBJ2-1, with 8 bases matching TRBD1. The germline V gene has CDR1 LGHNA and CDR2 YSLEER. Trimming took 1 base from V and 1 from J; bases not matched to a gene: 0. This CDR3 region has 15 residues. The CDR3 DNA reads as TGCGCCAGCAGCCAAGGGACAGGGTCCTACAATGAGCAGTTCTTC. Its translation is CASSQGTGSYNEQFF.

V usage is TRBV18 and J usage is TRBJ2-7; 9 bases are shared with TRBD2. With 1 base clipped from V and 3 bases from J, the junction kept 1 base outside the gene matches. The CDR3 is made up of 14 amino acids. The germline V gene has CDR1 KGHSH and CDR2 LQKENI. The CDR3 loop reads CASSPLAGVYEQYF. CDR3 bases: TGTGCCAGCTCACCACTAGCGGGAGTCTACGAGCAGTACTTC. Full variable domain (missing parts from reference TRBV18 and TRBJ2-7): NAGVMQNPRHLVRRRGQEARLRCSPMKGHSHVYWYRQLPEEGLKFMVYLQKENIIDESGMPKERFSAEFPKEGPSILRIQQVVRGDSAAYFCASSPLAGVYEQYFGPGTRLTVT.

The gene calls are TRBV13 and TRBJ2-1, with 11 positions matching TRBD2. Germline V lookup: CDR1 PRHDT, CDR2 FYEKMQ (reference sequence). The CDR3 consists of 17 residues. The V segment lost 5 bases and the J segment 1 base; nucleotides outside the gene matches: 7. CDR3 region: CASSLRLAGTSYNEQFF. The CDR3 bases are TGTGCCAGCAGCCTTAGACTAGCGGGGACTTCCTACAATGAGCAGTTCTTC.

The chain carries TRBV27 and TRBJ2-5; 15 nucleotides agree with TRBD2. Unmatched junction bases numbered 10, after V lost 7 bases and J lost 4 bases. The CDR3 sequence is 17 residues long. The germline CDR1 and CDR2 sequences are MNHEY and SMNVEV (reference sequence). The DNA for the CDR3 is TGTGCCAGCACCCGAAGAGGACTAGCGGGAGGGGGAGAGACCCAGTACTTC. Encoded protein: CASTRRGLAGGGETQYF.

The J gene is TRBJ1-3, the V gene TRBV19; D unresolved. The CDR3 consists of 16 residues. Trimming took 6 bases from V and 0 from J, leaving 15 bases between them. The germline CDR1 and CDR2 sequences are LNHDA and SQIVND (reference sequence). The CDR3 bases are TGTGCCAGTAGAAGAGCAGCGGAGAGCTCTGGAAACACCATATATTTT. This gives the protein CASRRAAESSGNTIYF.

Concerning this clone itself: At the DNA level, this CDR3 is encoded by other sequences in the same sample as well. This sequence joins TRBV30 and TRBJ2-3; D perhaps matches TRBD2 (5 bases). This CDR3 is 13 amino acids long. Germline V gene sequence: CDR1 GTSNPN, CDR2 SVGIG (reference sequence). Deletions cut 4 bases from V and 0 bases from J, with 8 bases between. The CDR3 DNA sequence: TGTGCCTGGACTCGCGGGAGCACAGATACGCAGTATTTT. This gives the protein CAWTRGSTDTQYF.

The chain links TRBV7-9 to TRBJ2-7, with D possibly being TRBD1 (6 bases). V was cut by 5 bases and J by 1 base, with 15 bases left in between. CDR1 is SEHNR, CDR2 FQNEAQ, per germline (reference sequence). This CDR3 is built from 15 residues. The CDR3 nucleotides read TGTGCCAGCAGCCAGGGGACAAAGAGGTCCTACGAGCAGTACTTC. Its translation is CASSQGTKRSYEQYF.

This chain's CDR3 is CASSYSAASAYNEQFF. CDR3 coding DNA: TGTGCCAGCAGTTACTCAGCTGCTAGCGCCTACAATGAGCAGTTCTTC. This rearrangement joins TRBV6-5 to TRBJ2-1, with D perhaps TRBD2 (6 bases). V shed 0 bases and J shed 2 bases, with 11 bases lying between them. Per germline, CDR1 MNHEY and CDR2 SVGAGI. This CDR3 is built from 16 residues.

V usage is TRBV11-2 and J usage is TRBJ2-1; no clear D. Germline CDR1 and CDR2: SGHAT and FQNNGV. CDR3 length equals 14 residues. Trimming took off 0 bases at V and 4 bases at J, with 7 bases between the two ends. CDR3 nucleotides: TGTGCCAGCAGCTTAGAGACGGAGTACAATGAGCAGTTCTTC. Protein sequence: CASSLETEYNEQFF. Variable domain in full (rest from reference TRBV11-2 and TRBJ2-1): EAGVAQSPRYKIIEKRQSVAFWCNPISGHATLYWYQQILGQGPKLLIQFQNNGVVDDSQLPKDRFSAERLKGVDSTLKIQPAKLEDSAVYLCASSLETEYNEQFFGPGTRLTVL.

The chain is built from TRBV3-1 (or the pseudogene TRBV3-2) and TRBJ2-1, with D possibly TRBD2 on 5 matching bases. V was clipped by 3 bases and J by 9 bases, with 6 bases between them. The germline CDR1 and CDR2 sequences are LGHDT and YNNKEL (reference sequence). The CDR3 extends over 11 amino acids. The CDR3 DNA follows: TGTGCCAGCAGCCAGACTACTGAGCAGTTCTTC. It translates to CASSQTTEQFF.